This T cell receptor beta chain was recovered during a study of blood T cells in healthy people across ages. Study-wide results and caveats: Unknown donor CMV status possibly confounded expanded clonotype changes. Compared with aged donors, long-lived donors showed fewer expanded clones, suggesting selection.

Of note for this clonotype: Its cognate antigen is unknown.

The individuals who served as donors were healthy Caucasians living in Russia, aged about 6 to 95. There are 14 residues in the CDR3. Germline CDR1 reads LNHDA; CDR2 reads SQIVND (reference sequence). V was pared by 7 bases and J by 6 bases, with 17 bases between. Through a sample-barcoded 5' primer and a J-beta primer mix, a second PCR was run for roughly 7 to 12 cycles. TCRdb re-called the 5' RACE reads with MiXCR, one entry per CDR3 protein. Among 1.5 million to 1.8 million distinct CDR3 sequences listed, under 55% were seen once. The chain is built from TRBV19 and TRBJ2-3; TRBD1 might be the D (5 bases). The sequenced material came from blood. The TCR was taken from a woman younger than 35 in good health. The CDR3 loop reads CASNSRGLLDTQYF. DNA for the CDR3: TGTGCCAGTAACTCAAGGGGATTATTGGATACGCAGTATTTT.